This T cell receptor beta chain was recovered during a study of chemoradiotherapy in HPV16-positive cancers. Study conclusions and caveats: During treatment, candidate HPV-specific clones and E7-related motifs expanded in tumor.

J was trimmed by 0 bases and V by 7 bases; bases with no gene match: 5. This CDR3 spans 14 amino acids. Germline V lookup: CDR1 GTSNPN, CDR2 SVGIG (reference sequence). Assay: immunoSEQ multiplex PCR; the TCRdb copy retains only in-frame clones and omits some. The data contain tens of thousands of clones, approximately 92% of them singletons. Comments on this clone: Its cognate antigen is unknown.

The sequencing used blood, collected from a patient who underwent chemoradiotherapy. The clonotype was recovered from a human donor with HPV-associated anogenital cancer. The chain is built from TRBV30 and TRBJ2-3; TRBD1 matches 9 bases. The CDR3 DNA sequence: TGTGCCTCCGGACAGGGGCTTAGCACAGATACGCAGTATTTT. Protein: CASGQGLSTDTQYF.